The 27 T cell receptor beta chains below were found in one sample sequenced in a study of identical twins. MiXCR, run by TCRdb on the 5' RACE reads, gives a single entry per CDR3 protein. The sample has approximately 260,000 distinct CDR3 sequences, around 15% seen once; the top ten hold under 9.5%. The material sequenced was memory (CD45RO+) T cells sorted from blood. Receptors were obtained from a woman aged 18 to 35 in good health.

This chain joins TRBV27 and TRBJ2-7, with 7 bases lining up with TRBD1. Germline-derived CDR1 and CDR2 are MNHEY and SMNVEV (reference sequence). The trim removed 6 bases at V and 5 bases at J, leaving 10 bases unmatched. The CDR3 extends over 14 amino acids. The CDR3 region is CASSRDRDGDEQYF. As DNA, the CDR3 is TGTGCCAGCAGCCGTGACAGGGACGGAGACGAGCAGTACTTC.

This rearrangement joins TRBV20-1 to TRBJ1-6, with D perhaps TRBD1 (6 bases). The CDR3 has 14 amino acids. CDR1 is DFQATT and CDR2 is SNEGSKA in the germline V gene (reference sequence). V was pared by 3 bases and J by 13 bases, with 19 bases between. The CDR3 DNA reads as TGCAGTGCTAGGGTAGGGGGGCCCCTCACCCCCCTCCACTTT. Encoded protein: CSARVGGPLTPLHF.

This chain uses TRBV3-1 with TRBJ2-7; no clear D. CDR3 length: 13 residues. Trimming cost V 6 bases and J 3 bases, with 12 bases left between them. Per the germline V gene, CDR1 is LGHDT and CDR2 is YNNKEL (reference sequence). CDR3 bases: TGTGCCAGCAGGCTGGGCTGGGACTACGAGCAGTACTTC. It is translated as CASRLGWDYEQYF.

This clonotype was detected once. The chain combines TRBV5-1 with TRBJ2-5, with 9 bases lining up with TRBD1. V shed 3 bases, J shed 5 bases, and the junction held 8 bases outside the gene matches. Germline CDR1 reads SGHRS; CDR2 reads YFSETQ. The CDR3 runs 15 residues. In DNA, the CDR3 is TGCGCCAGCAGCTCGGACAGGGGCCCGCGGGAGACCCAGTACTTC. Translation: CASSSDRGPRETQYF.

This clonotype was detected ten times or more. This chain links TRBV7-2 with TRBJ2-1, with 9 bases that match TRBD1. Trimming cost V 6 bases and J 6 bases; bases outside gene matches: 3. CDR3 size: 13 residues. Germline V gene sequence: CDR1 SGHTA, CDR2 FQGNSA. The CDR3 coding sequence is TGTGCCAGCAGGAGACAGGGGGGCAATGAGCAGTTCTTC. It is translated as CASRRQGGNEQFF.

This clonotype has only a few counts. The chain joins TRBV29-1 to TRBJ1-4; 8 bases map to TRBD1. With 7 bases clipped from V and 5 bases from J, the junction kept 12 bases outside the gene matches. The CDR3 sequence is 15 residues long. Germline assignment: CDR1 SQVTM and CDR2 ANQGSEA. CDR3 protein: CSALGAGGRNEKLFF. DNA of the CDR3: TGCAGCGCCCTTGGTGCAGGGGGCCGGAATGAAAAACTGTTTTTT.

This clonotype appeared a few times. The CDR3, as DNA: TGTGCCAGCAGCTTAGGCGGGACGAACACTGAAGCTTTCTTT. It is translated as CASSLGGTNTEAFF. The chain couples TRBV7-9 to TRBJ1-1; D is perhaps TRBD1 (5 bases). CDR3 length equals 14 residues. Germline CDR1 is SEHNR and CDR2 is FQNEAQ (reference sequence). V was trimmed by 1 base and J by 1 base, leaving 7 bases between them.

The chain couples TRBV12-3 or TRBV12-4 to TRBJ1-1; a weak D match, TRBD1 (5 bases). V shed 10 bases and J shed 0 bases, with 12 bases lying between them. This CDR3 region has 13 residues. The CDR3 here is CAIGGRMNTEAFF. DNA for the CDR3: TGTGCCATCGGGGGACGGATGAACACTGAAGCTTTCTTT.

There are a few counts of this clonotype. The CDR3 protein is CASRLAGGRSEQFF. The CDR3 nucleotides read TGTGCCAGCAGACTAGCGGGGGGGAGGAGTGAGCAGTTCTTC. The chain employs TRBV25-1 and TRBJ2-1; 13 nucleotides agree with TRBD2. Losses at the gene ends were 6 bases for V and 9 bases for J; bases not matched to a gene: 5. The CDR3 runs 14 residues. Germline assignment: CDR1 MGHDK and CDR2 SYGVNS.

The rearrangement uses TRBV5-5 and TRBJ1-4; D gene uncertain. Germline V gene data show CDR1 as SGHKS and CDR2 as YYEKEE (reference sequence). The CDR3 has 14 residues. V dropped 4 bases and J dropped 8 bases, with 15 bases sitting between them. The chain's CDR3 is CASSPDLGREKLFF. CDR3 DNA sequence: TGTGCCAGCAGCCCGGACCTGGGGAGGGAAAAACTGTTTTTT.

The rearrangement links TRBV20-1 to TRBJ1-1; 8 bases agree with TRBD1. This CDR3 has 15 amino acids. With 3 bases clipped from V and 5 bases from J, the junction kept 11 bases outside the gene matches. CDR1 and CDR2 (germline): DFQATT, SNEGSKA (reference sequence). As DNA, the CDR3 is TGCAGTGCTAGGCTCTATACAGGGGGAGGAACTGAAGCTTTCTTT. Its protein product is CSARLYTGGGTEAFF.

J is TRBJ1-2 and V is TRBV5-6; 10 bases map to TRBD1. Germline CDR1 reads SGHDT; CDR2 reads YYEEEE. The CDR3 has 17 residues. J lost 2 bases, V lost 4 bases, and 11 bases had no gene match. CDR3 region: CASSNDRGLSKNYGYTF. CDR3 DNA: TGTGCCAGCAGCAACGACAGGGGGCTCTCCAAAAACTATGGCTACACCTTC.

The chain combines TRBV15 with TRBJ1-1, with 7 bases matching TRBD1. The ends lost 3 bases at V and 3 bases at J; junction bases unmatched: 4. The CDR3 covers 14 residues. Germline CDR1 reads LNHNV; CDR2 reads YYDKDF (reference sequence). The CDR3 protein is CATSSRRGDTEAFF. The DNA for the CDR3 is TGTGCCACCAGCAGCCGCAGGGGGGACACTGAAGCTTTCTTT.

A few counts support this clonotype. The CDR3 coding sequence is TGTGCCAGCAGCTTAGTACAGGGGGGATACAATGAGCAGTTCTTC. This translates into CASSLVQGGYNEQFF. The chain employs TRBV7-9 and TRBJ2-1; 8 positions agree with TRBD1. This CDR3 contains 15 residues. Germline CDR1 and CDR2: SEHNR and FQNEAQ (reference sequence). V was clipped by 1 base and J by 4 bases; unmatched bases: 3.

This clonotype was seen only a few times. V and J are TRBV20-1 and TRBJ1-2; a weak D match, TRBD1 (5 bases). The CDR3 loop spans 13 amino acids. V shed 5 bases and J shed 2 bases, with 12 bases lying between them. From germline, CDR1 is DFQATT and CDR2 SNEGSKA (reference sequence). The DNA of the CDR3 is TGCAGTGCTTCGGGAGGGGAGAACTATGGCTACACCTTC. Translation gives CSASGGENYGYTF.

V is TRBV11-1 and J is TRBJ1-2; 7 bases align to TRBD1. This CDR3 spans 14 amino acids. Germline V CDR1 and CDR2: SGHAT, FQDESV (reference sequence). V shed 1 base, J shed 6 bases, and the junction held 5 bases outside the gene matches. The CDR3 DNA reads TGTGCCAGCAGCTTAGAACACCAGGGGGATGGCTACACCTTC. This gives the protein CASSLEHQGDGYTF.

This clonotype was observed at least ten times. The V call is TRBV7-9, the J call TRBJ2-3; D is possibly TRBD2 (5 bases). The CDR3 has 14 amino acids. V shed 4 bases and J shed 3 bases, with 11 bases lying between them. CDR1 is SEHNR and CDR2 is FQNEAQ in the germline V gene (reference sequence). CDR3 nucleotide sequence: TGTGCCAGCAGCTCCCGGTCGGGGACAGATACGCAGTATTTT. Translated, it gives CASSSRSGTDTQYF.

The sample holds a few counts of this clonotype. This chain uses TRBV9 with TRBJ2-1; 8 bases are a match to TRBD2. CDR1 is SGDLS, CDR2 YYNGEE, per germline. V lost 4 bases and J lost 9; bases outside the gene matches: 12. CDR3 length: 15 residues. CDR3 coding DNA: TGTGCCAGCAGCTTCACTCCTGGACTAGCCGGTGAGCAGTTCTTC. This codes for CASSFTPGLAGEQFF.

The V and J genes are TRBV20-1 and TRBJ1-5; D may be TRBD1 (5 bases). Germline V gene lookup returns CDR1 DFQATT and CDR2 SNEGSKA (reference sequence). The CDR3 length is 12 residues. Trimming pared 6 bases from V and 1 base from J, leaving 7 bases between. The CDR3 spells CSATDSNQPQHF. The CDR3 nucleotides are TGCAGTGCGACAGACAGCAATCAGCCCCAGCATTTT.

This clonotype was seen more than once but under ten times. DNA of the CDR3: TGTGCCAGCACCCTCTTTCAGGGTCACACTGAAGCTTTCTTT. Encoded protein: CASTLFQGHTEAFF. The V and J genes are TRBV12-3 or TRBV12-4 and TRBJ1-1; TRBD1 is a possible D gene (5 bases). This CDR3 is built from 14 residues. V was cut by 7 bases and J by 3 bases, with 15 bases left in between.

This clonotype was observed a handful of times. The V gene is TRBV20-1, the J gene TRBJ1-6; 9 nucleotides align to TRBD1. The germline V gene encodes CDR1 DFQATT and CDR2 SNEGSKA (reference sequence). This CDR3 spans 13 amino acids. V shed 6 bases and J 9 bases; nucleotides not matched to a gene: 6. The chain's CDR3 is CSAKGQGTSPLHF. CDR3 bases: TGCAGTGCAAAAGGACAGGGGACTTCACCCCTCCACTTT.

This chain connects TRBV10-3 to TRBJ2-2; possible D gene TRBD1, 6 bases. Germline V gives CDR1 ENHRY, CDR2 SYGVKD. The CDR3 contains 15 residues. Trimming left V 3 bases short and J 0 bases short, with 8 bases between. The CDR3 nucleotides read TGTGCCATCAGTGAACGGGACACGAACACCGGGGAGCTGTTTTTT. Amino acids: CAISERDTNTGELFF.

The V and J genes are TRBV4-3 and TRBJ2-5, with D maybe TRBD1 (6 bases). Germline CDR1 LGHNA, CDR2 YSLEER. The V and J ends lost 3 bases and 5 bases respectively, with 16 bases between them. CDR3 length equals 15 residues. CDR3 coding DNA: TGCGCCAGCAGCCAGGGTACTAGGGGGTCGGAGACCCAGTACTTC. Encoded protein: CASSQGTRGSETQYF.

V is TRBV30 and J is TRBJ2-6; no clear D gene. V was cut by 0 bases and J by 2 bases, with 14 bases left in between. The CDR3 covers 17 residues. Germline CDR1 GTSNPN, CDR2 SVGIG (reference sequence). The CDR3 sequence: CAWSVPDLRPGANVLTF. In DNA, the CDR3 is TGTGCCTGGAGTGTACCCGATTTGCGTCCTGGGGCCAACGTCCTGACTTTC.

This clonotype occurred a few times. The gene calls are TRBV11-3 and TRBJ2-7; tentatively, D is TRBD1 or TRBD2 (5 bases each). V gave up 5 bases and J gave up 0 bases, with 20 bases separating them. The CDR3 loop spans 17 amino acids. Germline CDR1 SGHNT, CDR2 YENEEA. The chain's CDR3 is CASSPGAGRASSYEQYF. In DNA form, the CDR3 reads TGTGCCAGCAGCCCCGGGGCGGGCAGGGCAAGCTCCTACGAGCAGTACTTC.

V usage is TRBV7-2 and J usage is TRBJ2-1; tentative D call: TRBD2 (5 bases). This CDR3 contains 16 residues. The germline V and J ends were trimmed by 2 bases and 0 bases, with 11 bases remaining between them. Germline V gene lookup returns CDR1 SGHTA and CDR2 FQGNSA. The CDR3 sequence is CASSLLGVSSYNEQFF. Written as DNA, the CDR3 is TGTGCCAGCAGCTTACTCGGGGTTAGCTCCTACAATGAGCAGTTCTTC.

This clonotype was seen a few times. The rearrangement joins TRBV11-3 to TRBJ1-2, with D uncertain. Trimming cost V 6 bases and J 4 bases, with 18 bases left between them. CDR1 and CDR2 from the germline V gene are SGHNT and YENEEA. The CDR3 consists of 15 residues. Written as DNA, the CDR3 is TGTGCCAGCAGGCCGGGAGGGAGTCGTTCCTATGGCTACACCTTC. Translating gives CASRPGGSRSYGYTF.